A single sample is the source of the 23 T cell receptor beta chains below, sequenced in a study of cytomegalovirus exposure and HLA in healthy donors. The PCR was carried out with 60 Vbeta primers and 13 Jbeta primers. Generated by immunoSEQ multiplex PCR, the TCRdb table keeps only in-frame clones and is missing some. The sample lists 150,000 to 200,000 clones; roughly four fifths were seen once. Sequencing used PBMCs. The receptor source for this set is a woman aged 40 to 50 in good health and CMV-seronegative.

The rearrangement links TRBV10-3 to TRBJ2-1; 7 nucleotides agree with TRBD2. Losses at the gene ends were 11 bases for V and 8 bases for J; bases not matched to a gene: 9. The CDR3 spans 12 residues. Looked up from germline, CDR1 is ENHRY and CDR2 is SYGVKD. In DNA form, the CDR3 reads TGTGCCGCTAGCGGTAATAGCGATGAGCAGTTCTTC. It translates to CAASGNSDEQFF.

This clone was recorded only once. Here the CDR3 DNA reads TGTGCCTGGAGTGTACTGGGGACAGGGGAGGAGACCCAGTACTTC. As protein: CAWSVLGTGEETQYF. The chain couples TRBV30 to TRBJ2-5, with 10 positions matching TRBD1. The germline gives CDR1 GTSNPN, CDR2 SVGIG (reference sequence). Unmatched junction bases numbered 6, after V lost 0 bases and J lost 5 bases. This CDR3 region has 15 residues. The full variable domain, with the rest looked up from reference TRBV30 and TRBJ2-5, is SQTIHQWPATLVQPVGSPLSLECTVEGTSNPNLYWYRQAAGRGLQLLFYSVGIGQISSEVPQNLSASRPQDRQFILSSKKLLLSDSGFYLCAWSVLGTGEETQYFGPGTRLLVL.

V usage is TRBV7-8 and J usage is TRBJ1-2; TRBD1 might be the D (6 bases). CDR1 SGHVS and CDR2 FQNEAQ come from the germline V gene. The V gene lost 4 bases and the J gene lost 4 bases, with 16 bases spanning the gap. There are 15 residues in the CDR3. The CDR3 DNA reads TGTGCCAGCAGCTCGGGACATAAAGGCCCCTATGGCTACACCTTC. Encoded protein: CASSSGHKGPYGYTF.

The chain recombines TRBV7-9 with TRBJ1-4; TRBD1 is a possible D gene (6 bases). In germline, CDR1 is SEHNR, CDR2 FQNEAQ (reference sequence). The ends were cut back, 3 bases at V and 2 bases at J, with 10 bases in the middle. The CDR3 spans 15 residues. The CDR3 sequence is CASSFDRSTNEKLFF. The CDR3 DNA follows: TGTGCCAGCAGCTTCGACAGGTCGACTAATGAAAAACTGTTTTTT.

The chain is built from TRBV6-5 and TRBJ1-1, with D unclear. V dropped 6 bases and J dropped 0 bases, with 11 bases sitting between them. This CDR3 has 14 amino acids. Germline CDR1 MNHEY, CDR2 SVGAGI. CDR3 loop: CASRGATVNTEAFF. The DNA of the CDR3 is TGTGCCAGCAGGGGCGCGACCGTGAACACTGAAGCTTTCTTT.

The chain carries TRBV5-1 and TRBJ2-7; 7 nucleotides match TRBD2. Trimming cost V 0 bases and J 1 base; bases outside gene matches: 7. Per the germline V gene, CDR1 is SGHRS and CDR2 is YFSETQ. The CDR3 length is 16 residues. CDR3 region: CASSLVGAGESYEQYF. The CDR3 region has the DNA TGCGCCAGCAGCTTGGTTGGGGCGGGAGAATCCTACGAGCAGTACTTC. The full variable domain, with the rest looked up from reference TRBV5-1 and TRBJ2-7, is KAGVTQTPRYLIKTRGQQVTLSCSPISGHRSVSWYQQTPGQGLQFLFEYFSETQRNKGNFPGRFSGRQFSNSRSEMNVSTLELGDSALYLCASSLVGAGESYEQYFGPGTRLTVT.

Details on this clone: The junction shows a germline mismatch at one end, possibly a read error. The chain joins TRBV5-4 to TRBJ1-1; 9 bases match TRBD1. The CDR3 is made up of 14 amino acids. CDR1 is SGHNT and CDR2 is YYREEE in the germline V gene (reference sequence). The CDR3, as DNA: TGTGCCGGCAGCTTGGGGGGACAGGGCACTGAAGCTTTCTTT. This encodes CAGSLGGQGTEAFF.

This sequence joins TRBV18 and TRBJ1-1; TRBD1 is a possible D gene (6 bases). There are 14 residues in the CDR3. Trimming took off 3 bases at V and 5 bases at J, with 13 bases between the two ends. Germline CDR1 KGHSH, CDR2 LQKENI. The CDR3 reads CASSPPGGNTEAFF. The CDR3 nucleotides are TGTGCCAGCTCACCTCCGGGGGGCAATACTGAAGCTTTCTTT.

The rearrangement links TRBV20-1 to TRBJ2-7, with no clear D. Trimming left V 3 bases short and J 3 bases short, with 6 bases between. Germline-derived CDR1 and CDR2 are DFQATT and SNEGSKA (reference sequence). The CDR3 is 11 amino acids. The CDR3 sequence is CSASGGYEQYF. The CDR3 DNA sequence: TGCAGTGCTAGTGGCGGCTACGAGCAGTACTTC.

The chain carries TRBV7-2 and TRBJ1-2; D is uncertain. Germline CDR1 and CDR2: SGHTA and FQGNSA. CDR3 length: 13 amino acids. Trimming left V 1 base short and J 8 bases short, with 11 bases between. CDR3 loop: CASSLVPAEGYTF. CDR3 DNA: TGTGCCAGCAGCTTAGTCCCGGCGGAAGGCTACACCTTC. The full variable domain, with the rest looked up from reference TRBV7-2 and TRBJ1-2, is GAGVSQSPSNKVTEKGKDVELRCDPISGHTALYWYRQSLGQGLEFLIYFQGNSAPDKSGLPSDRFSAERTGGSVSTLTIQRTQQEDSAVYLCASSLVPAEGYTFGSGTRLTVV.

The V gene is TRBV5-1, the J gene TRBJ1-1; 11 positions match TRBD1. The CDR3 length is 13 residues. Germline trimming cut 5 bases from V and 13 bases from J; bases unmatched to any gene: 10. Germline V gene data show CDR1 as SGHRS and CDR2 as YFSETQ. The CDR3 DNA is TGCGCCAGCAGTCGCGATACCGGGACAGGGGGTTTCTTT. This encodes CASSRDTGTGGFF.

The chain employs TRBV5-4 and TRBJ2-3; a weak D match, TRBD2 (6 bases). V lost 4 bases to trimming and J lost 5 bases, with 17 bases between them. The CDR3 spans 15 residues. Germline values: CDR1 SGHNT, CDR2 YYREEE (reference sequence). The CDR3 coding sequence is TGTGCCAGCAGCACCAGCGGGCCGGTTGGAGATACGCAGTATTTT. Translation: CASSTSGPVGDTQYF.

This clone appeared once. The chain carries TRBV5-1 and TRBJ2-1, with a tentative D call TRBD1 (6 bases). Germline CDR1 and CDR2: SGHRS and YFSETQ. Trimming took 1 base from V and 4 from J, leaving 15 bases between them. The CDR3 is made up of 16 amino acids. Here the CDR3 reads CASSLTLRDIYNEQFF. CDR3 in DNA: TGCGCCAGCAGCTTGACCCTCCGGGACATTTACAATGAGCAGTTCTTC.

The chain uses TRBV6-6 and TRBJ2-7; D is perhaps TRBD1 (5 bases). V was pared by 2 bases and J by 0 bases, with 11 bases between. Germline V gives CDR1 MNHNY, CDR2 SVGAGI (reference sequence). The CDR3 length is 15 residues. The CDR3 loop is CASSYTGSSSYEQYF. The CDR3 nucleotides are TGTGCCAGCAGTTACACAGGATCTAGCTCCTACGAGCAGTACTTC.

About this clone: Sequence at one end of the junction differs from germline and may be a read error. The chain has TRBV7-7 and TRBJ2-5; possible D gene TRBD1, 6 bases. The CDR3 consists of 13 residues. CDR1 is SSHAT and CDR2 is FNYEAQ in the germline V gene (reference sequence). CDR3 coding DNA: TGTGCTAGCAGCTGGGGGCTACAAGAGACCCAGTACTTC. Translated: CASSWGLQETQYF. The variable domain in full, with the rest retrieved from reference TRBV7-7 and TRBJ2-5, is GAGVSQSPRYKVTKRGQDVTLRCDPISSHATLYWYQQALGQGPEFLTYFNYEAQPDKSGLPSDRFSAERPEGSISTLTIQRTEQRDSAMYRCASSWGLQETQYFGPGTRLLVL.

V is TRBV14 and J is TRBJ1-4, with D possibly TRBD1 on 5 matching bases. V lost 0 bases and J lost 11, with 16 bases in between. The CDR3 is 15 amino acids. Germline V gene data show CDR1 as SGHDN and CDR2 as FVKESK. DNA of the CDR3: TGTGCCAGCAGCCAAGAAGTGTTGGCCGCAGGGAAACTGTTTTTT. Residues: CASSQEVLAAGKLFF.

This chain uses TRBV2 with TRBJ2-5; D remains ambiguous. The CDR3 spans 12 residues. Trimming left V 10 bases short and J 2 bases short, with 11 bases between. Germline V gene lookup returns CDR1 SNHLY and CDR2 FYNNEI. CDR3 amino acids: CATLTDQETQYF. The CDR3 bases are TGTGCCACCCTAACCGATCAAGAGACCCAGTACTTC. Full variable domain (remainder filled in from reference TRBV2 and TRBJ2-5): EPEVTQTPSHQVTQMGQEVILRCVPISNHLYFYWYRQILGQKVEFLVSFYNNEISEKSEIFDDQFSVERPDGSNFTLKIRSTKLEDSAMYFCATLTDQETQYFGPGTRLLVL.

This clone was recorded once. The same CDR3 also results from other DNA sequences found in this sample. The chain is built from TRBV27 and TRBJ2-7; no firm D call. From germline, CDR1 is MNHEY and CDR2 SMNVEV (reference sequence). Trimming left V 8 bases short and J 0 bases short, with 8 bases between. There are 12 residues in the CDR3. The CDR3: CASVDSSYEQYF. The CDR3 bases are TGTGCCAGCGTCGATAGCTCCTACGAGCAGTACTTC.

The chain links TRBV7-3 to TRBJ2-1, with D possibly TRBD2 on 5 matching bases. The CDR3 loop spans 12 amino acids. The V gene lost 5 bases and the J gene lost 5 bases, with 7 bases spanning the gap. Germline values: CDR1 SGHTA, CDR2 FQGTGA. This CDR3 reads CASSPSHNEQFF. The CDR3 DNA sequence: TGTGCCAGCAGCCCTAGCCACAATGAGCAGTTCTTC. Full variable domain (rest looked up from reference TRBV7-3 and TRBJ2-1): GAGVSQTPSNKVTEKGKYVELRCDPISGHTALYWYRQSLGQGPEFLIYFQGTGAADDSGLPNDRFFAVRPEGSVSTLKIQRTERGDSAVYLCASSPSHNEQFFGPGTRLTVL.

The table lists this clone with a count of one. The CDR3 reads CASSIGIKSLHEQFF. The DNA for the CDR3 is TGTGCCAGTAGTATCGGGATCAAGTCGCTCCATGAGCAGTTCTTC. This sequence joins TRBV19 and TRBJ2-1, with D possibly being TRBD2 (5 bases). V gave up 3 bases and J gave up 8 bases, with 17 bases separating them. Germline CDR1 LNHDA, CDR2 SQIVND (reference sequence). This CDR3 is 15 amino acids long.

This sequence joins TRBV4-1 and TRBJ2-7; 14 bases fit TRBD2. With 1 base clipped from V and 6 bases from J, the junction kept 14 bases outside the gene matches. Germline V gene data show CDR1 as MGHRA and CDR2 as YSYEKL. This CDR3 comprises 19 residues. This chain's CDR3 is CASSQGGGLAGEDTAEQYF. CDR3 coding DNA: TGCGCCAGCAGCCAAGGGGGGGGACTAGCGGGAGAAGATACGGCCGAGCAGTACTTC.

The rearrangement uses TRBV28 and TRBJ1-2, with D unresolved. Germline CDR1 reads MDHEN; CDR2 reads SYDVKM. The CDR3 length is 17 residues. V was cut by 3 bases and J by 1 base, with 18 bases left in between. The CDR3 loop is CASSLARLTPINYGYTF. CDR3 DNA: TGTGCCAGCAGTTTGGCCAGGTTAACTCCCATTAACTATGGCTACACCTTC.

The chain links TRBV6-1 to TRBJ1-2, with D unclear. Deletions cut 4 bases from V and 0 bases from J, with 12 bases between. The CDR3 runs to 15 residues. CDR1 is MNHNS, CDR2 SASEGT, per germline. The CDR3 region is CASSAGLGPNYGYTF. The CDR3 DNA reads as TGTGCCAGCAGTGCGGGGTTGGGCCCTAACTATGGCTACACCTTC.